This entry lists 16 T cell receptor beta chains sequenced from one sample in a study of blood T cell repertoires in COVID-19. Sequenced by immunoSEQ multiplex PCR; TCRdb stores in-frame clones only, minus some. The sample lists fewer than 400,000 clones, around nine tenths occurring once. Sequenced sample: PBMCs or T cells enriched from blood (not recorded which). The receptors originated from a woman between 45 and 60 years old who had recovered from COVID-19.

V is TRBV28 and J is TRBJ1-5; 7 nucleotides match TRBD1. The germline V gene has CDR1 MDHEN and CDR2 SYDVKM. V lost 3 bases to trimming and J lost 6 bases; unmatched junction nucleotides: 11. The CDR3 is 16 residues long. The DNA of the CDR3 is TGTGCCAGCAGTTTTGGGTACAGGGGCAGGGGTCAGCCCCAGCATTTT. This sequence encodes CASSFGYRGRGQPQHF.

V is TRBV9 and J is TRBJ1-1; TRBD1 might be the D (5 bases). Germline CDR1 reads SGDLS; CDR2 reads YYNGEE. The CDR3 length is 15 residues. V was shortened by 1 base and J by 3 bases, with 13 bases between the two germline ends. The CDR3 loop is CASSVSQGQDTEAFF. The CDR3, as DNA: TGTGCCAGCAGCGTATCTCAGGGTCAAGACACTGAAGCTTTCTTT.

The V gene is TRBV28, the J gene TRBJ1-1; D is unclear. CDR1 is MDHEN, CDR2 SYDVKM, per germline. V dropped 5 bases and J dropped 4 bases, with 11 bases sitting between them. The CDR3 consists of 13 residues. CDR3 coding DNA: TGTGCCAGCAGTCCCCTCGCGAGCACTGAAGCTTTCTTT. It yields the protein CASSPLASTEAFF.

The count of this clone is one. CDR3 residues: CASSSPGRGLANEKLFF. The CDR3 DNA is TGTGCCAGCAGCTCCCCGGGTAGGGGGCTGGCTAATGAAAAACTGTTTTTT. The V and J genes are TRBV7-9 and TRBJ1-4, with TRBD1 matching 7 bases. The junction had 11 bases not matched to a gene; V was cut back by 4 bases and J by 3 bases. Germline assignment: CDR1 SEHNR and CDR2 FQNEAQ (reference sequence). The CDR3 runs 17 residues.

V usage is TRBV5-4 and J usage is TRBJ1-2; perhaps TRBD1 as D (5 bases). The CDR3 contains 12 residues. Germline V CDR1 and CDR2: SGHNT, YYREEE (reference sequence). Trimming stripped 3 bases from V and 11 bases from J, with 14 bases between. CDR3 coding DNA: TGTGCCAGCAGCTGGGGGGATCACTGGTACACCTTC. This translates into CASSWGDHWYTF.

This sequence joins TRBV2 and TRBJ1-2, with 8 bases aligning to TRBD1. The CDR3 loop spans 14 amino acids. V shed 3 bases, J shed 5 bases, and the junction held 5 bases outside the gene matches. Per the germline V gene, CDR1 is SNHLY and CDR2 is FYNNEI. The CDR3 DNA reads as TGTGCCAGCAGTGAGGGACAGGAGTTGTATGGCTACACCTTC. Translated, it gives CASSEGQELYGYTF.

The chain employs TRBV7-9 and TRBJ1-1; tentatively, D is TRBD1 (5 bases). With 5 bases removed from V and 3 bases from J, the gap between germline ends came to 22 bases. CDR1 and CDR2 from the germline V gene are SEHNR and FQNEAQ (reference sequence). The CDR3 extends over 17 amino acids. For the CDR3, the DNA is TGTGCCAGCAGCACCGCGTGGGGGGTGGCGTTGGACACTGAAGCTTTCTTT. It codes for CASSTAWGVALDTEAFF.

This chain connects TRBV6-5 to TRBJ2-7; 8 bases are a match to TRBD1. The CDR3 spans 11 residues. Germline V gives CDR1 MNHEY, CDR2 SVGAGI. Unmatched junction bases numbered 2, after V lost 6 bases and J lost 7 bases. CDR3 coding DNA: TGTGCCAGCAGGACAGGGGTGGAGCAGTACTTC. Translated, it gives CASRTGVEQYF.

The genes are TRBV7-9 and TRBJ1-3; 10 bases map to TRBD1. Germline V gene lookup returns CDR1 SEHNR and CDR2 FQNEAQ (reference sequence). The CDR3 is 14 amino acids. The V and J ends lost 5 bases and 8 bases, in that order; junction bases with no gene match: 6. The CDR3 loop reads CASSRDRGGDTIYF. For the CDR3, the DNA is TGTGCCAGCAGCAGGGACAGGGGTGGGGACACCATATATTTT.

CDR3 nucleotide sequence: TGTGCCAGCTCACTTAGAGGGACAGCGACATACGAGCAGTACTTC. The encoded protein is CASSLRGTATYEQYF. The rearrangement joins TRBV18 to TRBJ2-7; 7 bases agree with TRBD1. CDR1 and CDR2 from the germline V gene are KGHSH and LQKENI. Trimming removed 4 bases from V and 4 bases from J; junction bases left unmatched: 10. The length of the CDR3 is 15 residues.

J is TRBJ1-4 and V is TRBV19, with a possible D match to TRBD1 (6 bases). The CDR3 length is 15 residues. Trimming took 5 bases from V and 7 from J, leaving 17 bases between them. Germline V gives CDR1 LNHDA, CDR2 SQIVND (reference sequence). The CDR3 coding sequence is TGTGCCAGTAGTTCCGTGGGGGCGCGAGGTGAAAAACTGTTTTTT. As protein: CASSSVGARGEKLFF.

CDR3 amino acids: CATSRDPGVGGYTF. In nucleotides, the CDR3 is TGTGCCACCAGCAGAGATCCAGGGGTCGGTGGCTACACCTTC. The chain combines TRBV15 with TRBJ1-2; possible D gene TRBD1, 6 bases. The CDR3 is 14 residues long. The V gene's germline CDR1 is LNHNV and CDR2 YYDKDF (reference sequence). Trimming left V 0 bases short and J 7 bases short, with 12 bases between.

V usage is TRBV7-9 and J usage is TRBJ1-5; maybe TRBD1 (6 bases). V lost 5 bases, J lost 3 bases, and 17 bases lay in between. The CDR3 is made up of 16 amino acids. In germline, CDR1 is SEHNR, CDR2 FQNEAQ (reference sequence). CDR3 nucleotides: TGTGCCAGCAGCCCGAGCTCCACAGGGTTCAATCAGCCCCAGCATTTT. Translated, it gives CASSPSSTGFNQPQHF.

The V call is TRBV28, the J call TRBJ1-2, with D uncertain. Germline V lookup: CDR1 MDHEN, CDR2 SYDVKM. V lost 4 bases and J 5 bases, leaving 8 bases between the germline ends. CDR3 length: 12 residues. CDR3 loop: CASSYSGYGYTF. The DNA of the CDR3 is TGTGCCAGCAGTTATTCGGGGTATGGCTACACCTTC.

This clone appeared a few times. The chain joins TRBV7-2 to TRBJ1-5, with 7 positions matching TRBD1. V trimming: 2 bases; J trimming: 6 bases; junction bases outside the gene matches: 7. CDR1 is SGHTA and CDR2 is FQGNSA in the germline V gene. This CDR3 has 15 amino acids. This chain's CDR3 is CASSLTTGASQPQHF. The CDR3 nucleotides are TGTGCCAGCAGCTTAACCACAGGGGCTAGTCAGCCCCAGCATTTT.

This CDR3 is CAWSLSDYGYTF. CDR3 nucleotide sequence: TGTGCCTGGAGTCTCTCGGACTATGGCTACACCTTC. The chain has TRBV30 and TRBJ1-2; no definite D call. The CDR3 is 12 residues long. Germline CDR1 reads GTSNPN; CDR2 reads SVGIG (reference sequence). Trimming took off 2 bases at V and 3 bases at J, with 7 bases between the two ends.